This note documents a single T cell receptor beta chain sequence. Its specificity is unknown. The repertoire was sequenced with immunoSEQ multiplex PCR; TCRdb's copy has only in-frame clones and lacks some. The table includes about 150,000 clones, around nine tenths detected once. The sample belongs to a study of T cell responses to AZD1222 COVID-19 vaccine. Findings of the study overall: Repertoires were obtained solely post-peak T cell response. Donors were chiefly white British, with a greater number of females, and clonal diversity was perhaps underestimated. Seropositivity was recorded at baseline in only 6 or 7 AZD1222 recipients. The study found vaccine-associated CD4 TCRs spanning spike, dominant at 160-218 and 743-854.

V lost 3 bases and J lost 7; bases outside the gene matches: 12. The length of the CDR3 is 16 residues. CDR1 and CDR2 from the germline V gene are SGHDN and FVKESK. The sequence derives from an adult who had recovered from COVID-19. The specimen was peripheral blood, collected after recovery from COVID-19. The V and J genes are TRBV14 and TRBJ1-1; 9 bases align to TRBD1. Here the CDR3 reads CASSHLRGQGSSEAFF. CDR3 coding DNA: TGTGCCAGCAGCCACCTCCGGGGACAGGGTAGTAGTGAAGCTTTCTTT.